Below, 18 T cell receptor beta chains from the same sample are listed, as sequenced in a study of shared clonotypes between healthy human individuals. Generated by immunoSEQ multiplex PCR, the TCRdb table keeps only in-frame clones and is missing some. The sample holds approximately 940,000 clones; less than 85% are singletons and the top ten take about 1.5%. The sample consisted of memory CD4+ T cells sorted from blood. As to subset: CD45RA-negative fraction. The receptors were gathered from a man between 18 and 29 years old in good health.

The rearrangement links TRBV28 to TRBJ1-5; TRBD1 matches 9 bases. V shed 4 bases, J shed 0 bases, and the junction held 10 bases outside the gene matches. Germline CDR1 is MDHEN and CDR2 is SYDVKM. This CDR3 contains 18 residues. CDR3 DNA: TGTGCCAGCAGTTCAAGCGGGACAGGGAGTATTAGCAATCAGCCCCAGCATTTT. It translates to CASSSSGTGSISNQPQHF.

The CDR3: CASSYAQGHYGYTF. The CDR3, as DNA: TGTGCCAGCAGCTATGCGCAGGGCCACTATGGCTACACCTTC. The V and J genes are TRBV7-9 and TRBJ1-2, with TRBD1 as a possible D gene (5 bases). Germline loops: CDR1 SEHNR, CDR2 FQNEAQ (reference sequence). This CDR3 region has 14 residues. Trimming removed 4 bases at V and 3 bases at J, with 12 bases between.

The chain recombines TRBV19 with TRBJ1-5; tentatively, D is TRBD1 (6 bases). Germline V gives CDR1 LNHDA, CDR2 SQIVND (reference sequence). The CDR3 covers 16 residues. V was trimmed by 3 bases and J by 2 bases, leaving 14 bases between them. The CDR3 bases are TGTGCCAGTAGTATCTTGGAGGGGGTGGGCAATCAGCCCCAGCATTTT. This gives the protein CASSILEGVGNQPQHF.

The chain employs TRBV10-3 and TRBJ1-4, with D uncertain. V dropped 4 bases and J dropped 8 bases, with 11 bases sitting between them. The V gene's germline CDR1 is ENHRY and CDR2 SYGVKD. CDR3 size: 13 residues. CDR3 nucleotides: TGTGCCATCAGTGGGTCAGTCGGGGAAAAACTGTTTTTT. This codes for CAISGSVGEKLFF.

This chain connects TRBV27 to TRBJ2-5; 11 positions agree with TRBD2. Germline loops: CDR1 MNHEY, CDR2 SMNVEV (reference sequence). The CDR3 consists of 16 residues. The ends lost 5 bases at V and 2 bases at J; junction bases unmatched: 7. For the CDR3, the DNA is TGTGCCAGCAGTACCCCGGGACTAGCGGTTCAAGAGACCCAGTACTTC. This encodes CASSTPGLAVQETQYF.

With regard to this clone: At the DNA level, this CDR3 is encoded by other sequences in the same sample as well. The gene calls are TRBV18 and TRBJ2-7, with 8 bases fitting TRBD2. The V segment lost 3 bases and the J segment 4 bases; nucleotides outside the gene matches: 2. Germline V gene sequence: CDR1 KGHSH, CDR2 LQKENI. This CDR3 contains 13 residues. The CDR3 is CASSPGLAYEQYF. Here the CDR3 DNA reads TGTGCCAGCTCACCCGGACTAGCTTACGAGCAGTACTTC.

This chain links TRBV6-1 with TRBJ2-6; D call uncertain. There are 10 residues in the CDR3. V dropped 10 bases and J dropped 4 bases, with 2 bases sitting between them. Germline V gives CDR1 MNHNS, CDR2 SASEGT. The CDR3 region is CATGANVLTF. DNA of the CDR3: TGTGCCACCGGGGCCAACGTCCTGACTTTC.

This clone was counted many times. The rearrangement uses TRBV28 and TRBJ2-5; 7 positions match TRBD1. The CDR3 is 15 amino acids. Germline values: CDR1 MDHEN, CDR2 SYDVKM. V gave up 2 bases and J gave up 2 bases; unmatched junction bases: 5. CDR3 loop: CASSLTRRGQETQYF. The CDR3 nucleotides are TGTGCCAGCAGTTTAACCCGCAGGGGGCAAGAGACCCAGTACTTC.

The rearrangement uses TRBV5-8 and TRBJ1-2; D ambiguous. The CDR3 has 13 residues. The V end was cut by 2 bases, the J end by 7 bases, with 12 bases between. Germline V lookup: CDR1 SGHTS, CDR2 YDEGEE. For the CDR3, the DNA is TGTGCCAGCAGCTTACTGCGATCGCTTGGCTACACCTTC. This codes for CASSLLRSLGYTF.

A single count supports this clone. V is TRBV30 and J is TRBJ2-7; D is unresolved. Germline V gives CDR1 GTSNPN, CDR2 SVGIG (reference sequence). The CDR3 spans 14 residues. Trimming left V 4 bases short and J 6 bases short, with 19 bases between. The CDR3 sequence: CAWNPVLGKGEQYF. CDR3 sequence (DNA): TGTGCCTGGAACCCAGTATTAGGGAAGGGCGAGCAGTACTTC.

This rearrangement joins TRBV19 to TRBJ1-2, with 7 bases that match TRBD1. In germline, CDR1 is LNHDA, CDR2 SQIVND (reference sequence). The CDR3 sequence is 16 residues long. The junction had 11 bases not matched to a gene; V was cut back by 5 bases and J by 2 bases. The CDR3 loop reads CASSPLRQGHNYGYTF. In DNA form, the CDR3 reads TGTGCCAGTAGTCCACTCAGACAGGGACACAACTATGGCTACACCTTC.

The chain combines TRBV2 with TRBJ2-7; tentative D call: TRBD1 (6 bases). This CDR3 is 14 amino acids long. Germline V gene sequence: CDR1 SNHLY, CDR2 FYNNEI. V lost 5 bases, J lost 5 bases, and 16 bases lay in between. The CDR3 bases are TGTGCCAGCAGTCGGGGCATACAGGGCAACGAGCAGTACTTC. Amino acids: CASSRGIQGNEQYF.

This clone was counted only a few times. The genes are TRBV5-4 and TRBJ1-3; D is unresolved. V lost 4 bases, J lost 3 bases, and 17 bases lay in between. CDR1 and CDR2 (germline): SGHNT, YYREEE (reference sequence). The CDR3 consists of 16 residues. CDR3 loop: CASSLSTGKGGNTIYF. As DNA, the CDR3 is TGTGCCAGCAGCCTCTCTACGGGAAAAGGTGGAAACACCATATATTTT.

The gene calls are TRBV5-1 and TRBJ2-5; 9 nucleotides align to TRBD1. J was trimmed by 2 bases and V by 3 bases; bases with no gene match: 5. The CDR3 is 15 residues long. Germline-derived CDR1 and CDR2 are SGHRS and YFSETQ. The CDR3 DNA sequence: TGCGCCAGCAGCTCGGGCGGGACAGGGCAAGAGACCCAGTACTTC. Translating gives CASSSGGTGQETQYF.

This chain joins TRBV9 and TRBJ1-3; 11 bases match TRBD1. V shed 2 bases, J shed 12 bases, and the junction held 7 bases outside the gene matches. CDR1 and CDR2 (germline): SGDLS, YYNGEE. This CDR3 is 14 amino acids long. The CDR3 DNA reads TGTGCCAGCAGCGTTGACTCCGGGACAGGGGGCATATATTTT. It yields the protein CASSVDSGTGGIYF.

The rearrangement uses TRBV19 and TRBJ2-7; D gene ambiguous. The V gene's germline CDR1 is LNHDA and CDR2 SQIVND (reference sequence). The CDR3 runs to 15 residues. Trimming removed 3 bases from V and 1 base from J, with 13 bases in between. The CDR3 region has the DNA TGTGCCAGTAGTATTAAGGCAGGCAAGTCCTACGAGCAGTACTTC. Residues: CASSIKAGKSYEQYF.

The chain is built from TRBV25-1 and TRBJ1-2; 8 nucleotides match TRBD1. J was trimmed by 4 bases and V by 6 bases; bases with no gene match: 4. The CDR3 length is 13 residues. Germline CDR1 reads MGHDK; CDR2 reads SYGVNS. CDR3 loop: CASRGQGAYGYTF. The CDR3 coding sequence is TGTGCCAGCAGGGGCCAGGGGGCCTATGGCTACACCTTC.

The gene calls are TRBV6-5 and TRBJ1-5; D remains ambiguous. CDR1 MNHEY and CDR2 SVGAGI come from the germline V gene. The CDR3 extends over 14 amino acids. V dropped 6 bases and J dropped 3 bases, with 12 bases sitting between them. The CDR3 reads CASRDDTSNQPQHF. The CDR3 DNA sequence: TGTGCCAGCAGAGACGACACTTCCAATCAGCCCCAGCATTTT.